This TCR beta chain was sequenced for a study of CD4 T cells in relation to SARS-CoV-2 and coronaviruses. Study context: After nine to eleven days of antigen culture, PBMC TCR beta CDR3s were sequenced. The restricting HLA molecule for shared crossreactive spike epitopes was mapped.

Before the COVID-19 pandemic, during about 2011-2019, CD4+ T cells were taken from unexposed donors. After less than 11 days of culture, CD4+ T cells were isolated. Cells permitting, SARS-CoV-2 S/N and four cold-coronavirus spikes were tested on unexposed-donor CD4+ T cells. Cultures held under 2.5 million PBMCs per well with around 9.7 IU/ml IL-2. About this clone: Its antigen is still unknown.

Assay: immunoSEQ multiplex PCR; the TCRdb copy retains only in-frame clones and omits some. The sample lists roughly 10,000 clones, 65% to 75% occurring once. Germline V gene lookup returns CDR1 MGHRA and CDR2 YSYEKL. The length of the CDR3 is 16 residues. Deletions cut 3 bases from V and 1 base from J, with 10 bases between. The specimen sequenced was CD4+ T cells from PBMCs, cultured in vitro. The clonotype originates from a human donor in good health. V is TRBV4-1 and J is TRBJ2-6, with D perhaps matching TRBD1 (7 bases). The CDR3 here is CASSHSGGSGANVLTF. The CDR3 DNA is TGCGCCAGCAGCCATTCAGGGGGGTCTGGGGCCAACGTCCTGACTTTC.